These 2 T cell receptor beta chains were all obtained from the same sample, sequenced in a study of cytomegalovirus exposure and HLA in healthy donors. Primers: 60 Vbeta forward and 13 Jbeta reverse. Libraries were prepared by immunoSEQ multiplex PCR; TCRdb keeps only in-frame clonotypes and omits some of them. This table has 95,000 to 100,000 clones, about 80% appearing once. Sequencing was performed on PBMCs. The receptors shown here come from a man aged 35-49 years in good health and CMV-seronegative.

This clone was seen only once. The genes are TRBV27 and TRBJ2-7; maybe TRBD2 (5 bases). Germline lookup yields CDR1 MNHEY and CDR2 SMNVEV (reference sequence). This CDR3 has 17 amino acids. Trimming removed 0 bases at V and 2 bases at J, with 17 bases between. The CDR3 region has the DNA TGTGCCAGCAGTTTATCGTTTCGGGTAGCGAGTACCTACGAGCAGTACTTC. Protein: CASSLSFRVASTYEQYF.

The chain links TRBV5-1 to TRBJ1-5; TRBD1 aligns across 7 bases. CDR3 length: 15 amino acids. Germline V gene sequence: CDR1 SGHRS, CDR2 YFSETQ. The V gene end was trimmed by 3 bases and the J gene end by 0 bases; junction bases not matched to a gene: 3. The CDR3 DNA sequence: TGCGCCAGCAGCTACGACAGGGCTAGCAATCAGCCCCAGCATTTT. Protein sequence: CASSYDRASNQPQHF.